The source of this TCR beta chain is a study of cytomegalovirus exposure and HLA in healthy donors (TCRdb year 2017). A note on the overall study: An earlier analysis of roughly 610 of the donors reported 276 Gb of sequence data and about 120 million unique TCR beta sequences obtained from around 190 million T cells. An early release covering roughly 580 HLA-typed donors comprised approximately 300 gigabases of sequencing data and around 86 million unique TCR sequences. Of the approximately 400 genotyped donors, approximately 80% fell in the genetic ancestry cluster associated with self-reported Caucasian donors. The aim of the study was to test whether cataloging public T cell receptors could identify signatures of past pathogen exposure. Using immunosequencing, the study profiled T cell repertoires from approximately 700 subjects and related those repertoires to cytomegalovirus serostatus. In addition to the first cohort of 666 subjects, a separate validation cohort of approximately 110 different subjects was used. To predict cytomegalovirus infection status, the study combined high-throughput TCR immunosequencing, statistical association of individual TCRs with disease status, and machine learning. A later analysis re-examined previously published TCR beta repertoires from just over 650 donors and added high-resolution HLA genotyping to investigate patterns of TCR occurrence. In the later analysis, no new phenotypic data were used to find candidate immune exposures; instead, reliance was placed on TCR beta sequences and their occurrence across donors. An earlier analysis of some 600 of the donors applied high-throughput TCR beta sequencing to assess whether each TCR beta V gene segment acted as functional or pseudogenic. Donor age, sex, ethnicity and CMV serostatus were collected together with the repertoire data. A later genetic analysis took genome-wide SNP genotypes for about 55% of the 666 donors and used that subset as a discovery cohort. Every repertoire in the discovery cohort had been generated on one and the same sequencing platform. Class I and class II HLA loci were covered by the typing at four-digit resolution. The number of typed donors differed by locus: about 629-630 for A, B, C, DRB1 and DQB1; approximately 520 for DQA1; fewer than 610 for DPA1; and 400 to 480 for DPB1. About five DR-DQ haplotypes were handled as single units for association and clustering, since linkage in the cohort was strong. Among 300 to 500 genotyped donors of the cohort, an average of about 240,000 unique TCR beta nucleotide sequences was sequenced per donor, of which roughly 17% were non-productive.

In total, 666 healthy bone marrow donors made up the cohort. All cohort members were sampled while nominally healthy, although unrecorded immune exposures were likely present. The donor was CMV seropositive and was included in the group of 289 seropositive cohort members. Each donor provided a peripheral blood sample, and peripheral blood mononuclear cells were used for TCR beta sequencing. The Qiagen DNeasy Blood Extraction Kit was used to extract genomic DNA from the blood cell samples. Here is what the overall study found, with its caveats: A group of highly shared sequence variants was considered likely to be a technical artifact of the sequencing pipeline. Because some donors lacked HLA typing at each locus, the association tests relied only on the typed subset. Assigning TCR associations to individual alleles was difficult when HLA alleles, especially DR and DQ, strongly co-occurred. In a later analysis, the rate of TCR association differed among HLA loci, with DRB1 alleles having the most associated TCRs and HLA-C alleles having the fewest. The earlier analysis of nearly 600 of the donors excluded 15 to 20 rarely observed V segments, including chromosome 9 orphons, because counts were too low. The classifier was reported to diagnose cytomegalovirus status with high specificity and sensitivity in both the original and validation cohorts. Correlated functional status among segregating V segments might reflect linkage disequilibrium, but an unknown experimental factor could not be ruled out. Most CMV-associated TCR beta chains appeared to be HLA-restricted in a later analysis, and the HLA associations seemed to be driven largely by CMV exposure. A later genetic analysis associated a missense DCLRE1C variant with V-gene and J-gene trimming of TCR beta chains, and an independent cohort replicated the association. Roughly uniform sequencing depth across donors was assumed in presence/absence analyses, although this assumption may not hold. In this cohort, only TCR beta chains were sequenced, and detectable features were limited by the absence of alpha or paired-chain data. In a later genetic analysis, fewer N-insertions in productive TCRs were reported among donors in an Asian-associated ancestry cluster than the 666-donor mean. A further reported finding was that TCR beta sequences accurately predicted the HLA-A and HLA-B alleles for most subjects in the first cohort. CMV serostatus was the only immune exposure information available for the cohort. In an earlier analysis of some 500 of the donors, most TCR beta V segments were observed in productive rearrangements about 87% or about 30% of the time, broadly matching IMGT annotations. In vitro tests confirmed that a few of the cytomegalovirus-associated TCR beta chains recognize cytomegalovirus antigens. Specific HLA alleles were associated with over 15,000 TCR beta sequences at a false discovery rate of 0.05 in a later analysis. The study gave a list of 150 to 200 TCR beta chains associated with cytomegalovirus. The authors suggested that the approach could potentially be generalized to other disease states and immunological phenotypes. Most TCR sequences were seen in very few donors, while some public TCRs were found in many individuals. In a later analysis, several top co-occurrence clusters were reported to appear linked to parvovirus B19, influenza, CMV and Epstein-Barr virus. Because the 87-base-pair reads could not distinguish some IMGT-functional V segments, including TRBV6-2 and TRBV6-3, those segments were excluded. A later analysis found that HLA-associated TCR beta chains were more clonally expanded and had lower generation probabilities than equally common non-associated chains.

The library was made by the immunoSEQ multiplex PCR assay. For the multiplex PCR, a mixture combining 60 forward primers for TCR Vbeta segments and 13 reverse primers for TCR Jbeta segments was used. The CDR3 region of rearranged TCR beta genes was amplified from genomic DNA by a multiplex PCR assay. Amplified TCR beta libraries were sequenced as 87-base-pair reads on the Illumina HiSeq System. Turning to the authors' computational methods: In a later analysis, roughly 80 million unique TCR beta chains were counted across the roughly 700 repertoires, and roughly 11 million of these chains were shared by at least two donors. A nearest-neighbor algorithm error-corrected the raw reads and collapsed the reads into unique sequences, merging closely related sequences to remove PCR and sequencing errors. CDR3 sequences were aligned to IMGT reference sequences to assign V, D and J gene segments. Each retained sequence needed at least a six-nucleotide match to both a V gene segment and a J gene segment. Rearrangements were called productive when the CDR3 lacked stop codons and stayed in frame with V and J; all others were non-productive. Following IMGT convention, CDR3 was defined as the stretch from the second conserved V-encoded cysteine to the conserved J-encoded phenylalanine. The earlier analysis of some 550 of the donors excluded any sequence lacking an unambiguous match to a single V gene segment. In an earlier analysis of about 590 of the donors, a V segment was called functional when productive rearrangements were above 56.7%, and segregating when the standard deviation between donors exceeded 5%. A statistical classification framework was built to diagnose cytomegalovirus status from the catalog of TCR beta chain sequences. In a later analysis, V and J genes were assigned by comparing TCR nucleotide sequences against IMGT/GENE-DB human TR gene sequences. A later analysis assigned CDR3 sequences and most-parsimonious VDJ recombination scenarios with the TCRdist pipeline. In a later analysis, each TCR beta chain was defined by its CDR3 amino acid sequence together with its V-gene family, and reads lacking a unique V-gene family were excluded. A later analysis removed 500 to 650 highly shared, low-generation-probability nucleotide sequences to deal with suspected cross-contamination and a sequencing artifact. For each public chain, a later analysis derived a clonal expansion index from normalized ranks of inferred template counts within each repertoire. Generation probabilities in a later analysis came from a VDJ recombination model fitted to out-of-frame rearrangements, and those results were checked against IGoR. In a later analysis, hypergeometric tests were used to score TCR-TCR, TCR-HLA and TCR-CMV co-occurrence, with a repertoire-size bias correction applied to TCR pairs. In a later analysis, false discovery rates were estimated by permuting HLA or CMV assignments 20 times. In a later analysis, co-occurring TCRs were grouped with DBSCAN, and TCRdist sequence similarity was added when clustering was performed within HLA-allele-positive subsets. Co-occurrence clustering excluded repertoires with fewer than 30,000 or more than 120,000 public chains, plus five with anomalous nucleotide sharing. TCRdb mirrors the immuneACCESS table, restricted to in-frame sequences. Some clones are absent from its copies; in checked studies, under half trace to an unresolved V gene, and the reason for the others is unknown. V and J calls and clone size are copied from that table; D and trimming were computed from the DNA. The table for this sample lists 75,000 to 100,000 clones; about four fifths of them were counted only once. The ten most abundant clones make up under 3% of the sample.

From cysteine to phenylalanine, the CDR3 is 13 amino acids long. Only CDR3 DNA remains: 39 bases, in frame from the first base. For this chain, trimming is 5 bases at the V end and 5 bases at the J end, and the number of junction bases without a gene match is 6. The germline V gene (reference sequence) gives CDR1 as GTSNPN and CDR2 as SVGIG. This clone was observed a few times. What this receptor recognizes is not known. Base quality data are lacking; no much larger clone is found one base away. This receptor was obtained from a female donor in good health and CMV-seropositive. The chain was built from TRBV30 and TRBJ2-3, and 8 junctional nucleotides match TRBD2. Source material: PBMCs. The CDR3 reads CAWGKRGRDTQYF. DNA sequence: TGTGCCTGGGGCAAGCGGGGGAGAGATACGCAGTATTTT.